This T cell receptor beta chain was found in a study of neurological immune-mediated disorders. The table lists this clonotype with many counts. Documented time point: longitudinal time-point 2. Source material was 2 million unsorted PBMCs, stored at -80 °C in RNAlater. Each CDR3 protein is one row after TCRdb ran MiXCR on the 5' RACE reads. Counted here are roughly 60,000 distinct CDR3 sequences, more than 7.5% occurring once; the ten biggest clones make up approximately 12%. Between the trimmed V and J ends, which lost 8 bases and 7 bases, there was a span of 14 bases. The germline V gene encodes CDR1 WNHNN and CDR2 SYGVQD (reference sequence). This CDR3 is built from 13 residues.

This chain links TRBV10-1 with TRBJ1-4; D is ambiguous. The sequence was obtained from a man in his thirties or forties in good health. Specimen: PBMCs. CDR3 DNA: TGCGCCAGCGTTGAAGTGGATAGTGAAAAACTGTTTTTT. It specifies CASVEVDSEKLFF.